These 10 T cell receptor beta chains were all obtained from the same sample, sequenced in a study of blood T cell repertoires in COVID-19. This table comes from immunoSEQ multiplex PCR, and its TCRdb copy is limited to in-frame clones, with some not included. The repertoire has roughly 64,000 clones, under 90% of them found once; the top ten carry approximately 3%. The sequencing input was peripheral blood. The source of these receptors is a man aged 50 to 60 with active COVID-19.

This chain joins TRBV18 and TRBJ1-1; 9 nucleotides align to TRBD1. CDR3 length equals 17 residues. J lost 1 base, V lost 2 bases, and 8 bases had no gene match. Germline CDR1 is KGHSH and CDR2 is LQKENI. The CDR3 protein is CASSPTQRGQGNTEAFF. The DNA for the CDR3 is TGTGCCAGCTCACCAACTCAGCGGGGACAGGGGAACACTGAAGCTTTCTTT.

The J gene is TRBJ2-3, the V gene TRBV7-9, with 8 bases that match TRBD1. CDR1 and CDR2 from the germline V gene are SEHNR and FQNEAQ (reference sequence). The junction had 3 bases not matched to a gene; V was cut back by 3 bases and J by 1 base. The CDR3 contains 15 residues. This chain's CDR3 is CASSFLQGGTDTQYF. In DNA form, the CDR3 reads TGTGCCAGCAGCTTCTTACAGGGGGGCACAGATACGCAGTATTTT.

V gene TRBV9 combines with J gene TRBJ2-3, with 10 bases aligning to TRBD2. Germline V gives CDR1 SGDLS, CDR2 YYNGEE. V was clipped by 0 bases and J by 6 bases; unmatched bases: 7. This CDR3 has 16 residues. The CDR3 nucleotides read TGTGCCAGCAGCGTAGGTGGTAGCGGGGGGTTGGATACGCAGTATTTT. Translated, it gives CASSVGGSGGLDTQYF.

The chain joins TRBV6-5 to TRBJ2-7; D perhaps matches TRBD2 (6 bases). V was cut by 7 bases and J by 6 bases, with 19 bases left in between. The CDR3 totals 14 residues. Per germline, CDR1 MNHEY and CDR2 SVGAGI. CDR3 sequence (DNA): TGTGCCAGCACCTCCGAGGAGGGTTTGTCCGAGCAGTACTTC. Its protein is CASTSEEGLSEQYF.

The rearrangement links TRBV19 to TRBJ1-1; D unresolved. V lost 7 bases and J 0 bases, leaving 12 bases between the germline ends. The CDR3 sequence is 14 residues long. From germline, CDR1 is LNHDA and CDR2 SQIVND (reference sequence). Here the CDR3 reads CASKLASLNTEAFF. The DNA for the CDR3 is TGTGCCAGTAAATTGGCCAGTCTGAACACTGAAGCTTTCTTT.

The rearrangement joins TRBV19 to TRBJ2-1; D may be TRBD1 (6 bases). The V gene lost 7 bases and the J gene lost 0 bases, with 10 bases spanning the gap. The germline CDR1 and CDR2 sequences are LNHDA and SQIVND (reference sequence). The length of the CDR3 is 14 residues. The CDR3 is CASTLDSSYNEQFF. The CDR3 bases are TGTGCCAGTACCCTGGACAGCTCCTACAATGAGCAGTTCTTC.

The rearrangement joins TRBV5-1 to TRBJ2-2; 12 nucleotides line up with TRBD2. With V trimmed by 4 bases and J by 5 bases, 12 bases remained unmatched. The CDR3 has 18 residues. The V gene's germline CDR1 is SGHRS and CDR2 YFSETQ. The CDR3 region has the DNA TGCGCCAGCAGCATCTCCCTAGCGGGAGGGCCGGGAACCGGGGAGCTGTTTTTT. Translated, it gives CASSISLAGGPGTGELFF.

The V gene is TRBV9, the J gene TRBJ2-2; no clear D. V lost 2 bases, J lost 7 bases, and 9 bases lay in between. The CDR3 is 13 amino acids. Germline CDR1 SGDLS, CDR2 YYNGEE. The DNA for the CDR3 is TGTGCCAGCAGCGTCGAGGTAGTCGGGGAGCTGTTTTTT. This gives the protein CASSVEVVGELFF.

The chain links TRBV19 to TRBJ2-3; 14 nucleotides align to TRBD2. Germline assignment: CDR1 LNHDA and CDR2 SQIVND (reference sequence). V lost 5 bases and J lost 0; bases outside the gene matches: 7. The CDR3 is 18 residues long. This CDR3 is CASSLRGTSGGSTDTQYF. For the CDR3, the DNA is TGTGCCAGTAGTCTAAGAGGGACTAGCGGGGGTAGCACAGATACGCAGTATTTT.

The chain is built from TRBV5-1 and TRBJ1-1, with 9 bases identical to TRBD1. The germline V gene encodes CDR1 SGHRS and CDR2 YFSETQ. V was clipped by 4 bases and J by 1 base; unmatched bases: 5. CDR3 length equals 15 residues. The chain's CDR3 is CASSRTTGGNTEAFF. In DNA form, the CDR3 reads TGCGCCAGCAGCAGAACGACAGGGGGGAACACTGAAGCTTTCTTT.